This T cell receptor beta chain is drawn from a study of response to subunit inactivated influenza vaccine. The study, taken as a whole, reports: That few new T cells are recruited by each seasonal influenza vaccination was the authors' suggestion.

In regard to this clonotype: No antigen is known for it.

Each CDR3 protein is one row after TCRdb ran MiXCR on the RT-PCR reads. The sample records 250,000 to 350,000 distinct CDR3 sequences, approximately 23% being singletons. Germline CDR1 is SGDLS and CDR2 is YYNGEE. The CDR3 is made up of 14 amino acids. V shed 0 bases and J shed 6 bases, with 13 bases lying between them. Here the sequenced sample was PBMCs from blood, taken less than 22 months after vaccination. J is TRBJ2-7 and V is TRBV9; tentatively, D is TRBD2 (7 bases). The clonotype was recovered from a man aged 50-75 years who received an inactivated influenza vaccine. CDR3 nucleotide sequence: TGTGCCAGCAGCGTAGAGGGGGGGAGCCGCGAGCAGTACTTC. It translates to CASSVEGGSREQYF.